This is a list of T cell receptor beta chains from one sample in a study of persistence of HIV-infected CD4 T cells. No antigen is known for these receptors. TCRdb keeps only in-frame clones here, not all; method: immunoSEQ multiplex PCR. The table shows 40,000 or so clones, with roughly nine tenths occurring only once. Sequenced here: CD4+ T cells sorted from PBMCs after 18-hour stimulation, sampled from a patient who received antiretroviral therapy. These receptors originate from an adult man with HIV who was CMV-seropositive. CDR3s include the opening cysteine and the closing phenylalanine or tryptophan. A D gene is named only where the DNA matches it firmly. Not all rows give a size; the values are once, few, many and, for expanded clones, a class.

abundance | d_gene | j_gene | v_gene | CDR3aa | CDR3nt
- | TRBD1 | TRBJ1-2 | TRBV19 | CASSIGEGARYGYTF | TGTGCCAGTAGTATAGGTGAGGGGGCGCGCTATGGCTACACCTTC
- | - | TRBJ2-1 | TRBV18 | CASSRGSRGEQFF | TGTGCCAGCTCCAGAGGAAGTAGAGGTGAGCAGTTCTTC
- | TRBD2 | TRBJ2-3 | TRBV5-5 | CASTLRTSGGIGTDTQYF | TGTGCCAGCACCCTTAGGACTAGCGGGGGGATAGGCACAGATACGCAGTATTTT
- | TRBD1 | TRBJ1-1 | TRBV28 | CASRVIQGAGGTEAFF | TGTGCCAGCAGGGTGATTCAGGGGGCAGGCGGAACTGAAGCTTTCTTT
few | - | TRBJ1-5 | TRBV19 | CASRRHNQPQHF | TGTGCCAGTCGCAGACACAATCAGCCCCAGCATTTT
- | - | TRBJ1-1 | TRBV10-3 | CAIRRANTEAFF | TGTGCCATCAGACGGGCCAACACTGAAGCTTTCTTT
- | TRBD1 | TRBJ1-2 | TRBV5-4 | CASSLAQGERGYTF | TGTGCCAGCAGCTTGGCCCAGGGGGAACGCGGCTACACCTTC
once | - | TRBJ2-5 | TRBV3-1/TRBV3-2 | CASSRPVTETQYF | TGTGCCAGCAGCCGGCCCGTAACGGAGACCCAGTACTTC
- | - | TRBJ1-1 | TRBV29-1 | CSVRGPDTEAFF | TGCAGCGTCCGGGGGCCGGACACTGAAGCTTTCTTT
- | TRBD1 | TRBJ2-2 | TRBV6-5 | CASSRQGGNTGELFF | TGTGCCAGCAGTCGACAGGGGGGGAACACCGGGGAGCTGTTTTTT
few | - | TRBJ1-6 | TRBV6-5 | CASQRVAGTNSPLHF | TGTGCCAGCCAAAGGGTCGCGGGGACTAATTCACCCCTCCACTTT
- | TRBD1 | TRBJ2-7 | TRBV18 | CASSPREQGIEQYF | TGTGCCAGCTCACCACGCGAACAGGGGATCGAGCAGTACTTC
- | - | TRBJ1-3 | TRBV2 | CASSERDPSSGNTIYF | TGTGCCAGCAGTGAAAGAGATCCTAGCTCTGGAAACACCATATATTTT
- | - | TRBJ1-5 | TRBV6-6 | CASSITYSNQPQHF | TGTGCCAGCAGTATAACTTATAGCAATCAGCCCCAGCATTTT
- | - | TRBJ1-6 | TRBV4-1 | CASSLGNDTPNSPLHF | TGCGCCAGCAGCTTGGGGAATGACACGCCTAATTCACCCCTCCACTTT
few | - | TRBJ1-1 | TRBV20-1 | CSASSGLRNTEAFF | TGCAGTGCTAGTTCGGGACTGCGGAACACTGAAGCTTTCTTT
- | - | TRBJ1-4 | TRBV7-9 | CASSPGGDRGEKLFF | TGTGCCAGCAGCCCCGGGGGGGACCGGGGAGAAAAACTGTTTTTT